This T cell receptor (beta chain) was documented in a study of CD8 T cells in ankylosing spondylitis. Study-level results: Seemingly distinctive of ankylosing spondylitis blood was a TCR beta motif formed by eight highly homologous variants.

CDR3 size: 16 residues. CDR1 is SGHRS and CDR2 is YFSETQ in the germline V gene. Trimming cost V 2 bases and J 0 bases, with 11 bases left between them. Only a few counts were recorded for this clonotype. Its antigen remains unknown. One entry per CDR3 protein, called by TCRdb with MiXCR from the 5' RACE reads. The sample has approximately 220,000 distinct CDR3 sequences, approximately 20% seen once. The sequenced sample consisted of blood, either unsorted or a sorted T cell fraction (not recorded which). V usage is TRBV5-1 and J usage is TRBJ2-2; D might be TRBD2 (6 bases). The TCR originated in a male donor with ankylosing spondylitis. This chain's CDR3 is CASSFFWEANTGELFF. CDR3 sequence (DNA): TGCGCCAGCAGCTTTTTTTGGGAGGCGAACACCGGGGAGCTGTTTTTT.